This TCR beta chain was captured in a study of blood T cell repertoires in COVID-19. At the level of the study: Whether acute or convalescent, the COVID-19 samples came from the United States, Italy and Spain. Sample material is recorded as cDNA or gDNA derived from T cells, B-cell-depleted T cells, or PBMCs.

This CDR3 comprises 14 residues. V gave up 2 bases and J gave up 10 bases; unmatched junction bases: 5. In germline, CDR1 is SGHNT, CDR2 YYREEE (reference sequence). The protocol was immunoSEQ multiplex PCR, while the TCRdb copy is restricted to in-frame clones and leaves out a portion. The data hold 160,000 or so clones, with roughly 82% observed a single time. Before being deemed recovered, Cohort 3 donors had two negative PCRs, clearance, or symptom resolution. This clonotype originated in a man aged 50 to 60 who had recovered from COVID-19. Input material: PBMCs or T cells enriched from blood (not recorded which). The chain recombines TRBV5-4 with TRBJ1-4; 10 bases align to TRBD1. CDR3: CASSLWDRGAKLFF. Here the CDR3 DNA reads TGTGCCAGCAGCTTATGGGACAGGGGCGCAAAACTGTTTTTT.